The rows below give T cell receptor beta chains drawn from one sample of a study of T cell responses to AZD1222 COVID-19 vaccine. Only in-frame clones appear in the TCRdb table, and some are missing; sequencing was by immunoSEQ multiplex PCR. The data show roughly 84,000 clones, around 90% seen once. The specimen comprised peripheral blood, sampled on day 0 of AZD1222 vaccination. These receptors were taken from an adult in good health. Each CDR3 is given with its conserved first and last residue. D genes are given only for firm matches. Size is omitted from some rows. Given values are once, few, many or a class for expanded clones.

d_gene	v_gene	abundance	j_gene	CDR3nt	CDR3aa
.	TRBV6-5	.	TRBJ1-1	TGTGCCAGCGGGATCAGGGGCCGAAACACTGAAGCTTTCTTT	CASGIRGRNTEAFF
.	TRBV11-2	.	TRBJ2-7	TGTGCCAGCAGCTTGGACAGATTCTACGAGCAGTACTTC	CASSLDRFYEQYF
.	TRBV18	once	TRBJ2-5	TGTGCCAGCTCACCACCAAGCCCTCCCCGAATAGAGACCCAGTACTTC	CASSPPSPPRIETQYF
TRBD1	TRBV5-4	.	TRBJ1-6	TGTGCCAGCAGCTTGGTGGGACAGATAGCTAATTCACCCCTCCACTTT	CASSLVGQIANSPLHF
.	TRBV19	.	TRBJ1-2	TGTGCCAGTAGTATAGATCTTGCGACACGACCTAACTATGGCTACACCTTC	CASSIDLATRPNYGYTF
TRBD2	TRBV6-2/TRBV6-3	.	TRBJ2-3	TGTGCCAGCAACCCGGGGGGGGAAGGCCTGGATACGCAGTATTTT	CASNPGGEGLDTQYF
.	TRBV12-3/TRBV12-4	.	TRBJ1-2	TGTGCCAGCAGTTTACTGGAGTTGTATGGCTACACCTTC	CASSLLELYGYTF
.	TRBV14	.	TRBJ2-2	TGTGCCAGCAGCCAAGTAACAACCGGGGAGCTGTTTTTT	CASSQVTTGELFF
.	TRBV6-1	few	TRBJ1-1	TGTGCCAGCAGTGAAGGGGTCGTCCTTCGGGCTTTCTTT	CASSEGVVLRAFF
.	TRBV12-3/TRBV12-4	.	TRBJ1-1	TGTGCCAGCAGCCGGACTCTTAACACTGAAGCTTTCTTT	CASSRTLNTEAFF
.	TRBV30	once	TRBJ2-3	TGTGCCTGGAGTGTAGGTGGGAGTGCAGATACGCAGTATTTT	CAWSVGGSADTQYF
TRBD1	TRBV2	.	TRBJ1-1	TGTGCCAGCAGTTGGACCGGGACAGCCAACACTGAAGCTTTCTTT	CASSWTGTANTEAFF
TRBD1	TRBV5-1	.	TRBJ1-2	TGCGCCAGCAGCTTGGACCCCGGGACAGGGGCTGGCTACACCTTC	CASSLDPGTGAGYTF
.	TRBV19	few	TRBJ2-6	TGTGCCAGTAGTATAACTGGGGCCAACGTCCTGACTTTC	CASSITGANVLTF
.	TRBV30	.	TRBJ1-3	TGTGCCTGGGAAAGGAACTCTGGAAACACCATATATTTT	CAWERNSGNTIYF
TRBD2	TRBV7-2	once	TRBJ2-2	TGTGCCAGCAGTGGGGAGGGGAACGGGGAGCTGTTTTTT	CASSGEGNGELFF
.	TRBV19	.	TRBJ1-5	TGTGCCAGTAGTATAGAACAGAGTAGCAATCAGCCCCAGCATTTT	CASSIEQSSNQPQHF
.	TRBV3-1/TRBV3-2	.	TRBJ1-6	TGTGCCAGCAGCCAGCAGGGCTTCAATAATTCACCCCTCCACTTT	CASSQQGFNNSPLHF
TRBD1	TRBV5-4	.	TRBJ1-2	TGTGCCAGCAGCGGAACAGGGGGCCGGGTCTATGGCTACACCTTC	CASSGTGGRVYGYTF
.	TRBV27	.	TRBJ1-1	TGTGCCAGCAGTTATCAAGCGGCGATGAACACTGAAGCTTTCTTT	CASSYQAAMNTEAFF
.	TRBV6-5	.	TRBJ1-3	TGTGCCAGCACCAGGTCCGGGACGGCGAGGGACACCATATATTTT	CASTRSGTARDTIYF
.	TRBV30	.	TRBJ2-3	TGTGCCTGGAAGTCCGGTCTAGCGATCACAGATACGCAGTATTTT	CAWKSGLAITDTQYF
.	TRBV11-2	.	TRBJ1-5	TGTGCCAGCAGCGGACCGAACAATCAGCCCCAGCATTTT	CASSGPNNQPQHF
.	TRBV6-5	.	TRBJ1-2	TGTGCCAGCAGTTACTCCGGGGGGTCGGATGGCTACACCTTC	CASSYSGGSDGYTF
.	TRBV3-1/TRBV3-2	.	TRBJ1-4	TGTGCCAGCAGCCCGGGGGGCTCTACGGAAAAACTGTTTTTT	CASSPGGSTEKLFF
.	TRBV5-1	.	TRBJ1-1	TGCGCCAGCAGCTTGACGGGGAGCACTGAAGCTTTCTTT	CASSLTGSTEAFF
TRBD1	TRBV9	.	TRBJ1-2	TGTGCCAGCAGCGGACAGGGGCTTAGAACTGGCTACACCTTC	CASSGQGLRTGYTF
.	TRBV7-9	.	TRBJ1-2	TGTGCCAGCGGCAAAGTGGTGGGGGCGATCTATGGCTACACCTTC	CASGKVVGAIYGYTF
TRBD2	TRBV19	.	TRBJ2-7	TGTGCCAGTAGTGCGAAACGGACTAGCGGTTACGAGCAGTACTTC	CASSAKRTSGYEQYF
.	TRBV4-3	.	TRBJ1-1	TGCGCCAGCAGCTTGGACGGGGGGGAAGCTTTCTTT	CASSLDGGEAFF
TRBD2	TRBV6-2/TRBV6-3	.	TRBJ2-7	TGTGCCAGCAGTCGCTATTTCAGCGGGAGCTACGAGCAGTACTTC	CASSRYFSGSYEQYF
TRBD2	TRBV18	.	TRBJ2-1	TGTGCCAGCTCACCCTTTCGTAGGACTAGCGGGAGTAGGGCCTACAATGAGCAGTTCTTC	CASSPFRRTSGSRAYNEQFF
.	TRBV19	once	TRBJ1-4	TGTGCCAGTAGTATAACCCCCCCTGGGGGGGAGGACGAAAAACTGTTTTTT	CASSITPPGGEDEKLFF
.	TRBV18	.	TRBJ1-1	TGTGCCAGCTCACCATTGAACACTGAAGCTTTCTTT	CASSPLNTEAFF
TRBD1	TRBV7-9	.	TRBJ2-5	TGTGCCAGCACCTCCCGGGACAGGGATCAAGAGACCCAGTACTTC	CASTSRDRDQETQYF
.	TRBV15	.	TRBJ1-4	TGTGCCACCAGCAGAGACAGGGACCCCAGGAATGAAAAACTGTTTTTT	CATSRDRDPRNEKLFF
.	TRBV6-5	.	TRBJ1-3	TGTGCCAGCAGGCAGGGCGGGGGAAACACCATATATTTT	CASRQGGGNTIYF
.	TRBV12-5	.	TRBJ1-1	TGTGCTAGTGGTTTGCCTAGTATCACTGAAGCTTTCTTT	CASGLPSITEAFF
.	TRBV11-3	.	TRBJ2-3	TGTGCCAGCAGCTTAGGAGTCGCAGATACGCAGTATTTT	CASSLGVADTQYF
TRBD1	TRBV7-7	.	TRBJ2-2	TGTGCTAGCAGTCACAGGGGCGGGGAGCTGTTTTTT	CASSHRGGELFF
TRBD2	TRBV7-2	.	TRBJ2-7	TGTGCCAGCAGCTTAGTAGCGGGAGCCTACGAGCAGTACTTC	CASSLVAGAYEQYF
TRBD2	TRBV3-1/TRBV3-2	.	TRBJ2-1	TGTGCCAGCAGCCCCCTAGGTAGCGGGGGTTACAATGAGCAGTTCTTC	CASSPLGSGGYNEQFF
.	TRBV19	.	TRBJ2-4	TGTGCCAGTACATCCGGGGCCCGGGACAAAAACATTCAGTACTTC	CASTSGARDKNIQYF
.	TRBV25-1	.	TRBJ1-2	TGTGCCACCTCGGACTATGGCTACACCTTC	CATSDYGYTF
.	TRBV6-6	once	TRBJ2-5	TGTGCCAGCAGTTACCCCCAGGAAGAGACCCAGTACTTC	CASSYPQEETQYF
.	TRBV7-8	.	TRBJ1-5	TGTGCCAGCAGCTTAGCGTATGGCAGGGAGTATAATCAGCCCCAGCATTTT	CASSLAYGREYNQPQHF
.	TRBV6-5	.	TRBJ1-1	TGTGCCAGCAGTTACGTCTCGGCCGTCTACACTGAAGCTTTCTTT	CASSYVSAVYTEAFF
TRBD1	TRBV7-2	.	TRBJ1-5	TGTGCCAGCAGCTTAGGGGACAGGGGGGTTCGGCCCCAGCATTTT	CASSLGDRGVRPQHF
TRBD1	TRBV18	.	TRBJ1-3	TGTGCCAGCTCACCCCAGGGGGCTGGAAACACCATATATTTT	CASSPQGAGNTIYF
.	TRBV30	once	TRBJ1-2	TGTGCCTGGAGGCGGGGAGAGGGTTATGGCTACACCTTC	CAWRRGEGYGYTF
.	TRBV27	.	TRBJ2-7	TGTGCCAGCCATTGGGAGGCTAGTGTCTACGAGCAGTACTTC	CASHWEASVYEQYF
.	TRBV7-9	.	TRBJ2-1	TGTGCCAGCAGCCGCTCCGGGACAAACAATGAGCAGTTCTTC	CASSRSGTNNEQFF